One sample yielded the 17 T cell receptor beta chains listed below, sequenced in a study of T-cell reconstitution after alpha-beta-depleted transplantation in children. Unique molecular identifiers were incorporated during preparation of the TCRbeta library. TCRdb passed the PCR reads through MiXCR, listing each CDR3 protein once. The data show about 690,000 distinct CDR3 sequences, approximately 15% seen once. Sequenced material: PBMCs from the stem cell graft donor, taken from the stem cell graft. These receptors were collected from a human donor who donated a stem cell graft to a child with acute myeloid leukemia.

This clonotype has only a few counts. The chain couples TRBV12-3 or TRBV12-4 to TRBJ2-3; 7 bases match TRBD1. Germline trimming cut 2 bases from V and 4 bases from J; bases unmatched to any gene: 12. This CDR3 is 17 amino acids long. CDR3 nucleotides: TGTGCCAGCAGTTTAACCCAAGACAGGGTCGGTTCAGATACGCAGTATTTT. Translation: CASSLTQDRVGSDTQYF.

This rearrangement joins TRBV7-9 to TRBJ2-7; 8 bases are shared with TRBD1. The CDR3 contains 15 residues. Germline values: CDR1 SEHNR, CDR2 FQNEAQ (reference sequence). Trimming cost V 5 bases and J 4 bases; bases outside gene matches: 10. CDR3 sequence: CASSTSWTGWYEQYF. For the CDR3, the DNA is TGTGCCAGCAGCACCTCATGGACAGGGTGGTACGAGCAGTACTTC.

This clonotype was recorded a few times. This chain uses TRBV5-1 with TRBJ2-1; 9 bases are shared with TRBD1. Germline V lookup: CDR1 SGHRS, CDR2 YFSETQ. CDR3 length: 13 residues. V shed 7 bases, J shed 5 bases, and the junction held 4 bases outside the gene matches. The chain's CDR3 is CASRQGDNNEQFF. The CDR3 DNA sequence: TGCGCCAGCCGACAGGGGGACAACAATGAGCAGTTCTTC.

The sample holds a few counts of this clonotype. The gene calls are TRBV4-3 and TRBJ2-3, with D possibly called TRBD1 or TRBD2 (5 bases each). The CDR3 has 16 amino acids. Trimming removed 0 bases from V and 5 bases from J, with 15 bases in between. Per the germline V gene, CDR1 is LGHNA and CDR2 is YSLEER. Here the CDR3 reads CASSQDNGAAGDTQYF. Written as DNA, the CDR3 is TGCGCCAGCAGCCAAGATAACGGGGCAGCTGGAGATACGCAGTATTTT.

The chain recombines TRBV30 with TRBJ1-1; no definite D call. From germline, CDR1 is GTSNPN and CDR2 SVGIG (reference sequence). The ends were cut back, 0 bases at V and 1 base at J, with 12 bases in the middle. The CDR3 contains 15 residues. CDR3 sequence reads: CAWSVREKSNTEAFF. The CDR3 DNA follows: TGTGCCTGGAGTGTAAGGGAGAAATCGAACACTGAAGCTTTCTTT. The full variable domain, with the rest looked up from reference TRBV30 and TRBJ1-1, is SQTIHQWPATLVQPVGSPLSLECTVEGTSNPNLYWYRQAAGRGLQLLFYSVGIGQISSEVPQNLSASRPQDRQFILSSKKLLLSDSGFYLCAWSVREKSNTEAFFGQGTRLTVV.

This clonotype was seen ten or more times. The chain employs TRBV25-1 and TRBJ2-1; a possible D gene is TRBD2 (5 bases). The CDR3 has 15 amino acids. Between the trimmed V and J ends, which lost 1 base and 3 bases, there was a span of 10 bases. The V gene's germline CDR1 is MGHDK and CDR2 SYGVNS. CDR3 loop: CASSESVAYYNEQFF. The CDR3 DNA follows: TGTGCCAGCAGTGAATCGGTAGCGTACTACAATGAGCAGTTCTTC.

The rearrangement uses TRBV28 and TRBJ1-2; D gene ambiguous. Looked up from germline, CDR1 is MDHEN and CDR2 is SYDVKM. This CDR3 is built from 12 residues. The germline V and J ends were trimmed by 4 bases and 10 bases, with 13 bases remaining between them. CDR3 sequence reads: CASSSREGDYTF. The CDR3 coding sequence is TGTGCCAGCAGTTCCCGCGAGGGTGACTACACCTTC.

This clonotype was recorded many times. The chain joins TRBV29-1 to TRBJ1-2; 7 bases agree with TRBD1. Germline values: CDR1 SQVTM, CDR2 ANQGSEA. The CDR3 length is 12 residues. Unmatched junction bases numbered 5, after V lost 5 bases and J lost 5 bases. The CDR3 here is CSVSGTAYGYTF. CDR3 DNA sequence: TGCAGCGTTTCCGGGACAGCTTATGGCTACACCTTC.

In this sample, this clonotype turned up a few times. The CDR3 spells CSADDWAGESYEQYF. CDR3 DNA: TGCAGTGCGGACGACTGGGCGGGGGAGTCCTACGAGCAGTACTTC. V is TRBV20-1 and J is TRBJ2-7; 7 bases line up with TRBD2. The CDR3 covers 15 residues. Unmatched junction bases numbered 12, after V lost 6 bases and J lost 1 base. CDR1 DFQATT and CDR2 SNEGSKA come from the germline V gene (reference sequence).

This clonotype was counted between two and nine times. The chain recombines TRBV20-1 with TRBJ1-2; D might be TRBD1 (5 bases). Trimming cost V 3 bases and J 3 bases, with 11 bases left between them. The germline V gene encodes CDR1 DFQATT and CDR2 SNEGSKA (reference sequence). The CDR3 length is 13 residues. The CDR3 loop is CSASPRADYGYTF. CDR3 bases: TGCAGTGCTAGCCCCAGGGCCGACTATGGCTACACCTTC.

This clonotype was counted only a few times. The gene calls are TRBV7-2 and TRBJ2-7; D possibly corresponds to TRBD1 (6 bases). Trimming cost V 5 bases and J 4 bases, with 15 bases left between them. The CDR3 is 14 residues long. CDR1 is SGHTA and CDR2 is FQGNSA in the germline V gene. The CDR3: CASSLPGHYYEQYV. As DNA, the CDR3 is TGTGCCAGCAGCCTTCCGGGACACTATTACGAGCAGTACGTC.

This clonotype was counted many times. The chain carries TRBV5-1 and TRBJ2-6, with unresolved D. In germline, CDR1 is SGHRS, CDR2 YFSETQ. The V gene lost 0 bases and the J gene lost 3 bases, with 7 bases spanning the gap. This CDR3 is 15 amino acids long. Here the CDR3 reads CASSLGAGGANVLTF. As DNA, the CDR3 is TGCGCCAGCAGCTTGGGAGCAGGTGGGGCCAACGTCCTGACTTTC.

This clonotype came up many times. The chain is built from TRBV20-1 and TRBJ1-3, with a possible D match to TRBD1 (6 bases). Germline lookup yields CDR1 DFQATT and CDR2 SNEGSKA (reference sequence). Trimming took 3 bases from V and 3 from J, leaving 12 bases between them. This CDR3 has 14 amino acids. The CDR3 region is CSASQTGYGNTIYF. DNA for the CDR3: TGCAGTGCTAGCCAAACAGGGTATGGAAACACCATATATTTT.

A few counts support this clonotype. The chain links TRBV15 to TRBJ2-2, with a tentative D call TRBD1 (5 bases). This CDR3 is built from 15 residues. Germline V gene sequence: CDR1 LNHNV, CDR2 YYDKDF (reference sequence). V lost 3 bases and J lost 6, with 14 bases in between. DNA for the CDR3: TGTGCCACCAGCAGCAGGGTGGTTGTAGCCGGGGAGCTGTTTTTT. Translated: CATSSRVVVAGELFF.

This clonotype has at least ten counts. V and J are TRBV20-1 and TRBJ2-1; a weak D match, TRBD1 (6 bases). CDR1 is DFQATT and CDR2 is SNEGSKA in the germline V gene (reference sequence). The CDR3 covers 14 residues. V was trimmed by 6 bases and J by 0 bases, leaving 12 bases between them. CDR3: CSATTGSSYNEQFF. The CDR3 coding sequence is TGCAGTGCAACCACAGGGAGCTCCTACAATGAGCAGTTCTTC.

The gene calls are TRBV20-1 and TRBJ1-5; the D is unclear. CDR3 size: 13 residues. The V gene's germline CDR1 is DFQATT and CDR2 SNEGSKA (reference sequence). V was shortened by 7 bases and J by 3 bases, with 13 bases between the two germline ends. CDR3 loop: CSGKGSFNQPQHF. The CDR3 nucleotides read TGCAGTGGAAAGGGCAGCTTCAATCAGCCCCAGCATTTT.

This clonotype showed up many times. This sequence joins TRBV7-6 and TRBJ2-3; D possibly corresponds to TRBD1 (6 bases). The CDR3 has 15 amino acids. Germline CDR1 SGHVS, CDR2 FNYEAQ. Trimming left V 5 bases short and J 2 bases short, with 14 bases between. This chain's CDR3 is CASSPDRRNTDTQYF. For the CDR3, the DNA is TGTGCCAGCAGCCCTGACAGGCGAAACACAGATACGCAGTATTTT.